This T cell receptor (beta chain) was retrieved from a study of blood T cell repertoires in COVID-19. Overall study context: Sources were T cells, B-cell-depleted T cells, or PBMCs; the material itself was cDNA or gDNA.

V shed 6 bases and J 5 bases; nucleotides not matched to a gene: 4. The CDR3 has 14 amino acids. CDR1 is MNHEY, CDR2 SVGAGI, per germline. As handled by the study authors: Cell counts per sample came from amplifying reference gene primers. The method was immunoSEQ multiplex PCR; TCRdb's version includes in-frame clones alone and lacks a portion of them. V, J and clone size are those of that table, while D and trimming were read from the DNA. The sample yields a few hundred thousand clones, more than 80% seen once. The sequenced sample was peripheral blood. The sequence was collected from a man aged 18 to 29 who had recovered from COVID-19. V usage is TRBV6-5 and J usage is TRBJ2-2, with 9 bases identical to TRBD1. CDR3 amino acids: CASRRQGGTGELFF. Here the CDR3 DNA reads TGTGCCAGCAGGCGACAGGGGGGAACCGGGGAGCTGTTTTTT.